The next 24 T cell receptor beta chains were all read from a single sample in a study of blood T cell repertoires in COVID-19. Data came from immunoSEQ multiplex PCR; TCRdb stores just in-frame clones and leaves some out. In the table there are 300,000 to 450,000 clones, roughly nine tenths of which are singletons. The sequenced sample consisted of PBMCs or T cells enriched from blood (not recorded which). The receptor set was obtained from a woman younger than 45 who had recovered from COVID-19.

This sequence joins TRBV5-1 and TRBJ2-7; 8 nucleotides match TRBD2. V shed 4 bases and J 5 bases; nucleotides not matched to a gene: 11. The CDR3 extends over 15 amino acids. From germline, CDR1 is SGHRS and CDR2 YFSETQ. The CDR3 sequence: CASSPAREGTDEQYF. CDR3 nucleotides: TGCGCCAGCAGCCCCGCTCGGGAGGGGACCGACGAGCAGTACTTC.

This chain uses TRBV18 with TRBJ2-5, with D possibly TRBD1 on 6 matching bases. Trimming removed 2 bases from V and 3 bases from J, with 13 bases in between. The CDR3 sequence is 15 residues long. Germline CDR1 and CDR2: KGHSH and LQKENI. The CDR3 coding sequence is TGTGCCAGCTCACCAAGGGTGGCAGGGGAAGAGACCCAGTACTTC. Translation: CASSPRVAGEETQYF.

The chain recombines TRBV3-1 (or the pseudogene TRBV3-2) with TRBJ2-5; weak D call: TRBD2 (5 bases). From germline, CDR1 is LGHDT and CDR2 YNNKEL (reference sequence). The V gene lost 1 base and the J gene lost 0 bases, with 12 bases spanning the gap. The CDR3 contains 16 residues. CDR3 sequence (DNA): TGTGCCAGCAGCCAAGTATCCAGCGGAAACCAAGAGACCCAGTACTTC. It translates to CASSQVSSGNQETQYF.

This chain joins TRBV6-5 and TRBJ1-5; D perhaps matches TRBD1 (5 bases). The ends were cut back, 6 bases at V and 3 bases at J, with 6 bases in the middle. The CDR3 spans 12 residues. The germline V gene has CDR1 MNHEY and CDR2 SVGAGI. The CDR3 region is CASSRDNQPQHF. CDR3 bases: TGTGCCAGCAGCAGGGACAATCAGCCCCAGCATTTT.

A few counts support this clone. The chain joins TRBV7-8 to TRBJ1-5, with TRBD1 matching 10 bases. CDR3 size: 18 residues. From germline, CDR1 is SGHVS and CDR2 FQNEAQ. Trimming cost V 1 base and J 0 bases; bases outside gene matches: 6. The CDR3 DNA follows: TGTGCCAGCAGCTTAGAAGGGACAGGGGAGGCTAGCAATCAGCCCCAGCATTTT. It specifies CASSLEGTGEASNQPQHF.

This clone was counted only a few times. V and J are TRBV9 and TRBJ1-1; the D is unclear. The CDR3 has 15 amino acids. V dropped 4 bases and J dropped 0 bases, with 13 bases sitting between them. Per germline, CDR1 SGDLS and CDR2 YYNGEE. The CDR3 bases are TGTGCCAGCAGCCCCGGGATAACTATGAACACTGAAGCTTTCTTT. Translating it yields CASSPGITMNTEAFF.

This chain connects TRBV28 to TRBJ1-4; TRBD1 might be the D (6 bases). Germline V gene lookup returns CDR1 MDHEN and CDR2 SYDVKM. This CDR3 comprises 16 residues. With 3 bases removed from V and 1 base from J, the gap between germline ends came to 12 bases. CDR3 coding DNA: TGTGCCAGCAGTTTCGAGGGGGTGAGAACTAATGAAAAACTGTTTTTT. It codes for CASSFEGVRTNEKLFF.

The chain has TRBV5-1 and TRBJ2-3; D perhaps matches TRBD2 (6 bases). From germline, CDR1 is SGHRS and CDR2 YFSETQ. CDR3 length: 14 residues. Trimming left V 1 base short and J 3 bases short, with 9 bases between. The CDR3 here is CASSLTSMTDTQYF. CDR3 nucleotide sequence: TGCGCCAGCAGCTTGACTAGCATGACAGATACGCAGTATTTT. Complete variable domain (other parts from reference TRBV5-1 and TRBJ2-3): KAGVTQTPRYLIKTRGQQVTLSCSPISGHRSVSWYQQTPGQGLQFLFEYFSETQRNKGNFPGRFSGRQFSNSRSEMNVSTLELGDSALYLCASSLTSMTDTQYFGPGTRLTVL.

CDR3 nucleotides: TGCGCCAGCAGCCCGGGGGACCGACCTGCAACTAATGAAAAACTGTTTTTT. Protein product: CASSPGDRPATNEKLFF. The V call is TRBV5-1, the J call TRBJ1-4, with D perhaps TRBD1 (5 bases). Trimming left V 4 bases short and J 0 bases short, with 16 bases between. The CDR3 length is 17 residues. CDR1 and CDR2 from the germline V gene are SGHRS and YFSETQ.

The J gene is TRBJ1-6, the V gene TRBV5-1, with D possibly TRBD1 on 6 matching bases. V was clipped by 1 base and J by 3 bases, with 14 bases between them. Germline V lookup: CDR1 SGHRS, CDR2 YFSETQ. The CDR3 spans 17 residues. CDR3 DNA: TGCGCCAGCAGCTTGACCGGCAGGGGCAACTATAATTCACCCCTCCACTTT. It encodes CASSLTGRGNYNSPLHF.

The V call is TRBV5-5, the J call TRBJ1-1; D possibly corresponds to TRBD1 (5 bases). The CDR3 has 13 amino acids. Germline CDR1 and CDR2: SGHKS and YYEKEE (reference sequence). V was shortened by 6 bases and J by 4 bases, with 13 bases between the two germline ends. Here the CDR3 reads CASTLTGITEAFF. Here the CDR3 DNA reads TGTGCCAGCACCCTAACAGGAATCACTGAAGCTTTCTTT.

The chain joins TRBV13 to TRBJ1-5; 9 positions match TRBD1. V trimming: 4 bases; J trimming: 8 bases; junction bases outside the gene matches: 9. The CDR3 spans 15 residues. The germline gives CDR1 PRHDT, CDR2 FYEKMQ (reference sequence). In DNA, the CDR3 is TGTGCCAGCAGCTGGGACAGGGATGGAGTGAAGCCCCAGCATTTT. This encodes CASSWDRDGVKPQHF.

This clone appeared a few times. The rearrangement links TRBV10-3 to TRBJ2-3; D not resolved. Germline CDR1 ENHRY, CDR2 SYGVKD. The CDR3 is 14 residues long. Trimming removed 0 bases at V and 0 bases at J, with 4 bases between. The CDR3: CAISESRSTDTQYF. The CDR3 DNA follows: TGTGCCATCAGTGAGTCGCGGAGCACAGATACGCAGTATTTT.

The chain has TRBV5-1 and TRBJ1-1, with 8 bases lining up with TRBD1. CDR1 is SGHRS, CDR2 YFSETQ, per germline. CDR3 length: 15 residues. The V segment lost 3 bases and the J segment 2 bases; nucleotides outside the gene matches: 6. The CDR3 DNA sequence: TGCGCCAGCAGCTCGGGGGGACAGGCAAACACTGAAGCTTTCTTT. It codes for CASSSGGQANTEAFF.

This clone was detected only once. The junction departs from the called germline gene at one end, perhaps through a read error. The chain recombines TRBV5-6 with TRBJ2-2, with 9 bases matching TRBD1. Germline V gene lookup returns CDR1 SGHDT and CDR2 YYEEEE. The CDR3 loop spans 17 amino acids. The CDR3 sequence: CASSPFRGTGNPGELFF. CDR3 nucleotides: TGTGCCAGCAGCCCTTTTAGGGGGACAGGGAACCCCGGGGAGCTGTTTTTT.

CDR3: CASSFIRGASNTEAFF. The CDR3 DNA sequence: TGTGCCAGCAGTTTCATTAGGGGCGCGTCGAACACTGAAGCTTTCTTT. The V gene is TRBV28, the J gene TRBJ1-1, with D maybe TRBD1 (5 bases). Deletions cut 3 bases from V and 1 base from J, with 15 bases between. CDR3 length equals 16 residues. Germline V gene sequence: CDR1 MDHEN, CDR2 SYDVKM. Supplemented by reference TRBV28 and TRBJ1-1, the full variable domain reads DVKVTQSSRYLVKRTGEKVFLECVQDMDHENMFWYRQDPGLGLRLIYFSYDVKMKEKGDIPEGYSVSREKKERFSLILESASTNQTSMYLCASSFIRGASNTEAFFGQGTRLTVV.

This sequence joins TRBV25-1 and TRBJ1-3; 8 nucleotides agree with TRBD1. The germline V gene has CDR1 MGHDK and CDR2 SYGVNS. The CDR3 has 15 amino acids. V was clipped by 6 bases and J by 3 bases; unmatched bases: 7. The CDR3 nucleotides are TGTGCCAGCAGAGTGAACACAGGGGGTGGAAACACCATATATTTT. It codes for CASRVNTGGGNTIYF.

Regarding this clone: Other DNA sequences from this sample encode an identical CDR3 as well. The chain uses TRBV5-1 and TRBJ1-1; D perhaps matches TRBD1 (5 bases). Germline V gene data show CDR1 as SGHRS and CDR2 as YFSETQ. V lost 4 bases and J lost 1, with 11 bases in between. This CDR3 is 14 amino acids long. The CDR3 here is CASSLWGENTEAFF. The CDR3 DNA is TGCGCCAGCAGCCTGTGGGGGGAGAACACTGAAGCTTTCTTT.

V and J are TRBV10-3 and TRBJ1-1; 9 bases match TRBD1. The CDR3 runs 15 residues. Germline CDR1 reads ENHRY; CDR2 reads SYGVKD. The V segment lost 7 bases and the J segment 4 bases; nucleotides outside the gene matches: 10. The CDR3 bases are TGTGCCATCACCCGGACAGGGGACGATAGCACTGAAGCTTTCTTT. It specifies CAITRTGDDSTEAFF.

This chain links TRBV12-5 with TRBJ2-1, with D tentatively TRBD1 (5 bases). Trimming pared 2 bases from V and 5 bases from J, leaving 10 bases between. CDR1 is LGHNT and CDR2 is FRNRAP in the germline V gene. The CDR3 contains 14 residues. CDR3 region: CASGLLQGHNEQFF. DNA of the CDR3: TGTGCTAGTGGTTTGCTCCAGGGCCACAATGAGCAGTTCTTC.

The chain combines TRBV18 with TRBJ1-6, with 8 bases lining up with TRBD1. Germline CDR1 KGHSH, CDR2 LQKENI. The CDR3 runs to 15 residues. The V and J ends lost 6 bases and 10 bases, in that order; junction bases with no gene match: 11. The CDR3 loop reads CASSPGQGIASPLHF. The CDR3 nucleotides are TGTGCCAGCTCCCCTGGACAGGGCATTGCCTCACCCCTCCACTTT.

The chain uses TRBV28 and TRBJ1-5; possibly TRBD1 for D (5 bases). Trimming removed 5 bases at V and 3 bases at J, with 14 bases between. Per germline, CDR1 MDHEN and CDR2 SYDVKM. The CDR3 runs to 15 residues. CDR3 DNA sequence: TGTGCCAGCAGTCCTAATACAGGCTCCAATCAGCCCCAGCATTTT. Translation: CASSPNTGSNQPQHF.

In nucleotides, the CDR3 is TGTGCCAGCAGCTCAAAAGACATCTGGGGGGGTCCGAACACCGGGGAGCTGTTTTTT. This sequence encodes CASSSKDIWGGPNTGELFF. The genes are TRBV6-6 and TRBJ2-2; 7 positions agree with TRBD2. The V gene's germline CDR1 is MNHNY and CDR2 SVGAGI (reference sequence). V was pared by 6 bases and J by 0 bases, with 16 bases of the junction left unmatched. The CDR3 covers 19 residues.

The chain employs TRBV29-1 and TRBJ1-1, with TRBD1 identical over 12 bases. Trimming at V came to 7 bases and at J to 4 bases, leaving 4 bases not matched to a gene. CDR3 length: 13 residues. Germline V gives CDR1 SQVTM, CDR2 ANQGSEA. The CDR3 sequence: CSAGQGASTEAFF. The CDR3 region has the DNA TGCAGCGCGGGACAGGGGGCGTCCACTGAAGCTTTCTTT.